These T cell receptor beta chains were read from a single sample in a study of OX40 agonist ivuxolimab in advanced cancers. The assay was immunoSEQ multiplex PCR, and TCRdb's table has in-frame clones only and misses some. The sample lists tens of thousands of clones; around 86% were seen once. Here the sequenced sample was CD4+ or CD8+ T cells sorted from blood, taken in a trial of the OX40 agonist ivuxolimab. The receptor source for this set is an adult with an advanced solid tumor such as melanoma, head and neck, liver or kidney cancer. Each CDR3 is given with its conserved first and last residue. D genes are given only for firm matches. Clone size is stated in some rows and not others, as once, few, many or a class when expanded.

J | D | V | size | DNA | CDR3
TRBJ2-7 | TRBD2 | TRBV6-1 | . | TGTGCCGGCAGTGAATACAGCGGGGGGGGCTCCTACGAGCAGTACTTC | CAGSEYSGGGSYEQYF
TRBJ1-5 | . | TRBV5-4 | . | TGTGCCAGCAGCTTGGGATACGGGACGGAGAATCAGCCCCAGCATTTT | CASSLGYGTENQPQHF
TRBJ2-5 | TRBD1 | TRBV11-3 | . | TGTGCCAGCAGCTCGGGACAGGGCCAAGAGACCCAGTACTTC | CASSSGQGQETQYF
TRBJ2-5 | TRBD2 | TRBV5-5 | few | TGTGCCAGCAGCTTGCCGAAGGTAGCGGGGGACACCTTCAAAGAGACCCAGTACTTC | CASSLPKVAGDTFKETQYF
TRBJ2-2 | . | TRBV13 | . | TGTGCCAGCAGCTACACCGGGGAGCTGTTTTTT | CASSYTGELFF
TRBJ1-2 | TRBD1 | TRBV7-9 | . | TGTGCCAGCAGCCCCCGGACAGGAGGTTTGAGCTATGGCTACACCTTC | CASSPRTGGLSYGYTF
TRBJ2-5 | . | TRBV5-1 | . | TGCGCCAGCAGCGAGGGTGGGGGAGAGACCCAGTACTTC | CASSEGGGETQYF
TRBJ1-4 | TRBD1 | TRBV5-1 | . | TGCGCCAGCAGATTCGGGACAGGGCGGAATGAAAAACTGTTTTTT | CASRFGTGRNEKLFF
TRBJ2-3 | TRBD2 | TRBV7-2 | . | TGTGCCAGCAGCCCCCGCAGGACTAGTAGCACAGATACGCAGTATTTT | CASSPRRTSSTDTQYF
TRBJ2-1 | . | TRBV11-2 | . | TGTGCCAGCAGCTTAGCCGGGTACAATGAGCAGTTCTTC | CASSLAGYNEQFF
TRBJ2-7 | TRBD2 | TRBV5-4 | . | TGTGCCAGCAGCTTGGGCACTAGCGGGGCATCCTACGAGCAGTACTTC | CASSLGTSGASYEQYF
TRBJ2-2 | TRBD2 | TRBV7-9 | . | TGTGCCAGCAGCTTTGGACTAGCAGCGAACACCGGGGAGCTGTTTTTT | CASSFGLAANTGELFF
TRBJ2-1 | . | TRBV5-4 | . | TGTGCCAGCAGTCCTCCTTCCTACAATGAGCAGTTCTTC | CASSPPSYNEQFF
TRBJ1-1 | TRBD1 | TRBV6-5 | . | TGTGCCAGCAGCATACAGGGGAGCGGGAACACTGAAGCTTTCTTT | CASSIQGSGNTEAFF
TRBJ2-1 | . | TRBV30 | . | TGTGCCTGGAATATCGGGAGCTCCTACAATGAGCAGTTCTTC | CAWNIGSSYNEQFF
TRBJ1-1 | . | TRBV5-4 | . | TGTGCCAGCAGCCCTAGTCCCGCCCAAGCTTTCTTT | CASSPSPAQAFF
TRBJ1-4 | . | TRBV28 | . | TGTGCCAGCAGTATGACAGGCAGTAATGAAAAACTGTTTTTT | CASSMTGSNEKLFF
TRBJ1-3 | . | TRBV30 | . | TGTGCCTGGGGCAGAGTGGTCTCTGGAAACACCATATATTTT | CAWGRVVSGNTIYF
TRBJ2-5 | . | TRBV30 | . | TGTGCCTGGAGTGTCGGATCGGGAACAAGGCAAGAGACCCAGTACTTC | CAWSVGSGTRQETQYF
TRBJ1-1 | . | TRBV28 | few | TGTGCCAGCAGTTTAGTGTTGAACACTGAAGCTTTCTTT | CASSLVLNTEAFF
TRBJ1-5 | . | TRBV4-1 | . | TGCGCCAGCAGCCAACAGGGAAGTCAGCCCCAGCATTTT | CASSQQGSQPQHF
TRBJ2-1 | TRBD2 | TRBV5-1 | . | TGCGCCAGCAGCTTGGCCGGCGGGGGACGCTCCTACAATGAGCAGTTCTTC | CASSLAGGGRSYNEQFF
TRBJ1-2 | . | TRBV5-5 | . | TGTGCCAGCAGCTCAGGTCCTAACTATGGCTACACCTTC | CASSSGPNYGYTF
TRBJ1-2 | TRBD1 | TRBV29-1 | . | TGCAGCGTCGGTGGTGCAGGGGGCCGCGACTATGGCTACACCTTC | CSVGGAGGRDYGYTF
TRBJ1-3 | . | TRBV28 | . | TGTGCCAGCAGTTCCCAGGGTGGGCTTACTGGAAACACCATATATTTT | CASSSQGGLTGNTIYF
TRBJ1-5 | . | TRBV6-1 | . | TGTGCCAGCAGTGTTTCGGTAAGCAATCAGCCCCAGCATTTT | CASSVSVSNQPQHF